This TCR beta chain was sequenced for a study of cytomegalovirus exposure and HLA in healthy donors. Study overall: Within an early data release were about 85 million unique TCRs drawn from HLA-typed donors. There were 300 to 400 genotyped donors. Of these, roughly 80% fell in the genetic ancestry cluster associated with self-reported Caucasian donors.

The CDR3 sequence is 13 residues long. V was clipped by 1 base and J by 2 bases, with 6 bases between them. Looked up from germline, CDR1 is MGHRA and CDR2 is YSYEKL. Amplification used 60 Vbeta primers and 13 Jbeta primers. Sequenced by immunoSEQ multiplex PCR; TCRdb stores in-frame clones only, minus some. The repertoire has 150,000 to 200,000 clones, roughly 80% of them found once; the top ten carry approximately 1.3%. Points on this clone: Antigen specificity is unknown.

Findings and caveats of the study: The authors judged a highly shared variant cluster likely a sequencing artifact.

The TCR originated in a man aged 25-45 years in good health and CMV-seronegative. The sequenced sample consisted of PBMCs. The chain carries TRBV4-1 and TRBJ2-7; D is ambiguous. This chain's CDR3 is CASSQAVAYEQYF. For the CDR3, the DNA is TGCGCCAGCAGCCAAGCCGTAGCCTACGAGCAGTACTTC.